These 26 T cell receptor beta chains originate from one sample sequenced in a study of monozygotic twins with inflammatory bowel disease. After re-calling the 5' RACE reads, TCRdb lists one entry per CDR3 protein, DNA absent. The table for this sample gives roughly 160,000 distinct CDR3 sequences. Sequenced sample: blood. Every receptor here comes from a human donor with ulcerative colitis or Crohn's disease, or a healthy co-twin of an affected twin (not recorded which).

The CDR3 here is CASSQDMRAGELFF. The chain carries TRBV4-3 and TRBJ2-2; the TCRdb D gene call, TRBD2, has no DNA to confirm it. Germline CDR1 and CDR2: LGHNA and YSLEER. The CDR3 sequence is 14 residues long.

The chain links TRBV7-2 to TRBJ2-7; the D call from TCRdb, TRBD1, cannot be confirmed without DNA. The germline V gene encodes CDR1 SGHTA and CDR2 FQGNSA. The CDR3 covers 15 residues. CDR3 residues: CASSSFPRDPYEQYF.

The CDR3 region is CASSQDGGGGYTF. This rearrangement joins TRBV4-3 to TRBJ1-2; the TCRdb call, TRBD1, lacks DNA for checking. CDR3 length: 13 residues. Germline loops: CDR1 LGHNA, CDR2 YSLEER.

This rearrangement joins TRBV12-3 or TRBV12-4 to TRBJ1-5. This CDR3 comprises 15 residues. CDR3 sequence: CASSLALPGNQPQHF.

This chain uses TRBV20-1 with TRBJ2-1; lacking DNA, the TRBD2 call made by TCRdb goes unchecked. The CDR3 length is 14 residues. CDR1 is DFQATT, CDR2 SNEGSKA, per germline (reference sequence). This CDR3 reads CSARGLAGNNEQFF.

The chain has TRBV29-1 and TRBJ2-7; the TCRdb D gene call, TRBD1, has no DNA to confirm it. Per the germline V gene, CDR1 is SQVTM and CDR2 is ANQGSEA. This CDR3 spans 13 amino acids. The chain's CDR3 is CSVVQGAWYEQYF.

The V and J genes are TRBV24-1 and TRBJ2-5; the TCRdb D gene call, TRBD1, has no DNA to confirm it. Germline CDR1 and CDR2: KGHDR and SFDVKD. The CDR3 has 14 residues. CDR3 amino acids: CATSGQQGRETQYF.

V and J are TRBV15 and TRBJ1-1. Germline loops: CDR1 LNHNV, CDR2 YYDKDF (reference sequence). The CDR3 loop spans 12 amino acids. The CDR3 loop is CATSGREEAAFF.

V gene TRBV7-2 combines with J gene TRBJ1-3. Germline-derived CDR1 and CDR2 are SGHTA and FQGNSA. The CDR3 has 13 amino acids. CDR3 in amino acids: CASSSLPGNTIYF.

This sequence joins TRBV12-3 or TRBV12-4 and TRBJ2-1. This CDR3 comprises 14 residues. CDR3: CASIRGSSYNERFF.

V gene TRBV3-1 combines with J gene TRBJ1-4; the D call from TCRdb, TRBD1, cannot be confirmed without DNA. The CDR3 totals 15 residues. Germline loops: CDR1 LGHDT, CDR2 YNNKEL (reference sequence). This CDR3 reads CASSHRDRTNEKLFF.

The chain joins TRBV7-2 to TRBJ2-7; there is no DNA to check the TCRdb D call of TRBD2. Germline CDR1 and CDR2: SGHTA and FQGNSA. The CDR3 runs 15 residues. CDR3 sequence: CASSLAALGDYEQYF.

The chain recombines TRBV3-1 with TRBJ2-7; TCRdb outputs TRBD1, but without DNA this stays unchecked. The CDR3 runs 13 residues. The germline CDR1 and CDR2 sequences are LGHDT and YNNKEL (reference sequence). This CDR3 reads CASSRDRAYEQYF.

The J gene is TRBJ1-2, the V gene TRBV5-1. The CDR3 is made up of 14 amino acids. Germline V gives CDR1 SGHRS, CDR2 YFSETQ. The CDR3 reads CASSVVDVGYGYTF.

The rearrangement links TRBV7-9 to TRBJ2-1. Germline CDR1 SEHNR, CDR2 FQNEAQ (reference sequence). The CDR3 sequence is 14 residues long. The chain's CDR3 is CASSLMVDYNEQFF.

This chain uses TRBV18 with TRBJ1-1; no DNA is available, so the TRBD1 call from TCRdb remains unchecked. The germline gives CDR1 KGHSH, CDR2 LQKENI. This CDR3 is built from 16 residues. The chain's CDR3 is CASSPGQGSAYTEAFF.

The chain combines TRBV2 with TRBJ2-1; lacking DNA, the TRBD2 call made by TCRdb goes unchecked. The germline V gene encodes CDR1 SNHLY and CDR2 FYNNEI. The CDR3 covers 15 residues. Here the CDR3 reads CASSDTLAAYNEQFF.

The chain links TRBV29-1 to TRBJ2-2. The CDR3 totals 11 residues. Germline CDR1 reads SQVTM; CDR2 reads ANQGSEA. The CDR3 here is CSVGSGGGLFF.

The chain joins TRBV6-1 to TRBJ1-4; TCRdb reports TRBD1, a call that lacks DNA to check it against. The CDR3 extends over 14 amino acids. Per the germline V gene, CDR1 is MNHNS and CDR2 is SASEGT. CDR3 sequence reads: CASSQGSGDEKLFF.

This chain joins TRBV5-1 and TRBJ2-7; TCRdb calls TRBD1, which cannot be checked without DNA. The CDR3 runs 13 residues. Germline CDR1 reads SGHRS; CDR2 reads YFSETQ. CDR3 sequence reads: CASSSTGRYEQYF.

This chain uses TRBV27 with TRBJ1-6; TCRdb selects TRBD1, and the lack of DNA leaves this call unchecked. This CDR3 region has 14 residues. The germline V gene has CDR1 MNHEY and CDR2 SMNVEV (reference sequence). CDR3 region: CASSLSGDGSPLHF.

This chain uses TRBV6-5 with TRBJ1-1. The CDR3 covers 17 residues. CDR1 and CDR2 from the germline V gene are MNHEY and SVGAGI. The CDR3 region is CASSYPRRGLSNTEAFF.

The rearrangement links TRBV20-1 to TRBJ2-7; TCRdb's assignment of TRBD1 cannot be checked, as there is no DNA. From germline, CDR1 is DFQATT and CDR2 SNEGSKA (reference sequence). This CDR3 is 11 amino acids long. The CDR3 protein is CSARSREEQYF.

CDR3 sequence reads: CASRRGQGRDTEAFF. The V and J genes are TRBV5-1 and TRBJ1-1; lacking DNA, the TRBD1 call made by TCRdb goes unchecked. This CDR3 contains 15 residues. CDR1 is SGHRS, CDR2 YFSETQ, per germline.

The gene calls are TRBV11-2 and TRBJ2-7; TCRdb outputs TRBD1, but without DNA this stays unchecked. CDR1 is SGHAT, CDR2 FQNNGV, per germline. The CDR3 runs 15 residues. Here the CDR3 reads CASSIALGETYEQYF.

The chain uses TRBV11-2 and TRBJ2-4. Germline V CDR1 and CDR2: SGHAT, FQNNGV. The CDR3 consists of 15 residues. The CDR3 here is CASSAQLLRWNIQYF. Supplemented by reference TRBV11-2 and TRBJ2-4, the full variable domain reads EAGVAQSPRYKIIEKRQSVAFWCNPISGHATLYWYQQILGQGPKLLIQFQNNGVVDDSQLPKDRFSAERLKGVDSTLKIQPAKLEDSAVYLCASSAQLLRWNIQYFGAGTRLSVL.